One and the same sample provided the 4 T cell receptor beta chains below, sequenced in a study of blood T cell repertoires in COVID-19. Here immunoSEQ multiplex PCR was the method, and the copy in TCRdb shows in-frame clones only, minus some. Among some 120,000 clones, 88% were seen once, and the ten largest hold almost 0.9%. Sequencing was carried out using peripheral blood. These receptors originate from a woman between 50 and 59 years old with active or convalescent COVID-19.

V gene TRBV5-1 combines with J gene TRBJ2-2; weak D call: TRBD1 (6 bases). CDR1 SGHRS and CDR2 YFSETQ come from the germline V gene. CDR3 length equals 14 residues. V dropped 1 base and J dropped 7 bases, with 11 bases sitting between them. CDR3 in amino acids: CASSLYRGSGELFF. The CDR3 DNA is TGCGCCAGCAGCTTGTATAGGGGGAGCGGGGAGCTGTTTTTT.

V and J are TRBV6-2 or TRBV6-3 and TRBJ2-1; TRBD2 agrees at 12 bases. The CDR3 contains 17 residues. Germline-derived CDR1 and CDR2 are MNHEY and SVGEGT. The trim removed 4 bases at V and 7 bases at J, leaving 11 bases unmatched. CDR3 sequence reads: CASSSPPSGRAGNEQFF. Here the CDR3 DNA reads TGTGCCAGCAGTTCGCCCCCTAGCGGGAGGGCCGGGAATGAGCAGTTCTTC.

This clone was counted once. CDR3 coding DNA: TGTGCCAGCTCACCGGGACACGAAGAGACCCAGTACTTC. Protein: CASSPGHEETQYF. The chain joins TRBV18 to TRBJ2-5; possible D gene TRBD1, 6 bases. The CDR3 has 13 residues. V was clipped by 3 bases and J by 3 bases, with 8 bases between them. Germline CDR1 and CDR2: KGHSH and LQKENI.

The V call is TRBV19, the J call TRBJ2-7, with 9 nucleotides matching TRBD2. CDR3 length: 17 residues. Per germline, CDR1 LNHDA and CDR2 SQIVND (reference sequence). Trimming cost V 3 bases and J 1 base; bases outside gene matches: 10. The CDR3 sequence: CASSIGFSAGGSYEQYF. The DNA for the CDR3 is TGTGCCAGTAGTATTGGTTTTTCGGCGGGAGGGTCCTACGAGCAGTACTTC.